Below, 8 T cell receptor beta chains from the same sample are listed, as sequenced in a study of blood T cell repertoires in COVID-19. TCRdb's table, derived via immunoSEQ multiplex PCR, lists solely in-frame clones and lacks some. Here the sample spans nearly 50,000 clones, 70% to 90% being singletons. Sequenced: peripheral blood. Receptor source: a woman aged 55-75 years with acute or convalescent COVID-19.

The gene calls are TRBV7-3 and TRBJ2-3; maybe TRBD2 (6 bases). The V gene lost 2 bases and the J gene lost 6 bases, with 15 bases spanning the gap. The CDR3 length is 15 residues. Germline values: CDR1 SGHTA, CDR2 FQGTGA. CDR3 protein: CASSLQAGTPDTQYF. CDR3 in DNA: TGTGCCAGCAGCTTACAGGCGGGGACCCCCGATACGCAGTATTTT.

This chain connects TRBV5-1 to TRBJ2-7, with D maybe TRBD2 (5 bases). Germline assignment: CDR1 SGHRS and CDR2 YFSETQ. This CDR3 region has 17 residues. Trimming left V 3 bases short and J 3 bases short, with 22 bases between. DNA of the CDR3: TGCGCCAGCAGCTGGCTGGGGAGCCGGGGATCCTTCTACGAGCAGTACTTC. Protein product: CASSWLGSRGSFYEQYF.

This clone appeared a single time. The CDR3 DNA sequence: TGCGCCAGCAGCCCCAGGACAGGGGGTATATCTGACACTGAAGCTTTCTTT. Translation: CASSPRTGGISDTEAFF. V usage is TRBV5-1 and J usage is TRBJ1-1; the match to TRBD1 covers 10 bases. V dropped 4 bases and J dropped 3; count of bases not matched to a gene: 12. The CDR3 contains 17 residues. Germline V gives CDR1 SGHRS, CDR2 YFSETQ. The complete variable domain, with remaining parts taken from reference TRBV5-1 and TRBJ1-1, reads KAGVTQTPRYLIKTRGQQVTLSCSPISGHRSVSWYQQTPGQGLQFLFEYFSETQRNKGNFPGRFSGRQFSNSRSEMNVSTLELGDSALYLCASSPRTGGISDTEAFFGQGTRLTVV.

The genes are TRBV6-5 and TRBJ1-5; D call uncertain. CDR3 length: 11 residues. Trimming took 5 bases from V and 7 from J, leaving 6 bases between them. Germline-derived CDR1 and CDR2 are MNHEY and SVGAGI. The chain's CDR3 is CASSTGQPQHF. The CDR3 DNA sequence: TGTGCCAGCAGTACCGGGCAGCCCCAGCATTTT.

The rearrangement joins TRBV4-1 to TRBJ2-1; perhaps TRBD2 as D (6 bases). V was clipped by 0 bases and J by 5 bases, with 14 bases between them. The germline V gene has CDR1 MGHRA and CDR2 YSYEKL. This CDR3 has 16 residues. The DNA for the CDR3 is TGCGCCAGCAGCCAAGATTGGAGGGTCAGCAACAATGAGCAGTTCTTC. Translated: CASSQDWRVSNNEQFF.

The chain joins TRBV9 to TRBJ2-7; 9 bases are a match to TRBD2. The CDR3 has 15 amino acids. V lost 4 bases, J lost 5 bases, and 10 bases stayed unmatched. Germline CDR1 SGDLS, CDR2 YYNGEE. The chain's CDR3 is CASSPRPSGRNEQYF. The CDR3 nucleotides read TGTGCCAGCAGCCCGCGGCCAAGCGGGAGGAACGAGCAGTACTTC.

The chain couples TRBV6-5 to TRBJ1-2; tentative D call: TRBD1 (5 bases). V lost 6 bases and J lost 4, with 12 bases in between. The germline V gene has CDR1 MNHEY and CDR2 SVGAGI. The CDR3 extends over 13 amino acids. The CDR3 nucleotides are TGTGCCAGCAGCACGGGCAGGGTCTATGGCTACACCTTC. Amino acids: CASSTGRVYGYTF.

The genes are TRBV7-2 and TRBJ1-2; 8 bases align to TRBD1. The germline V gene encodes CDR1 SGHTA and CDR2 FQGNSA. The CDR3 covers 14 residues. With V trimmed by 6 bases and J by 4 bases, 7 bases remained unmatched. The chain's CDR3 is CASRNPGTGYGYTF. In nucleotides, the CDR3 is TGTGCCAGCAGGAATCCCGGGACAGGCTATGGCTACACCTTC.